This is a list of T cell receptor beta chains from one sample in a study of metastatic and nonmetastatic thyroid tumors. TCRdb reanalyzed the PCR reads with MiXCR. The table shows about 16,000 clones, with more than 20% occurring only once. The sample comprised adjacent normal tissue. These receptors were taken from a female donor with papillary thyroid cancer or a benign thyroid nodule (not recorded which). Some clones in this sample may be carry-over from other donors' samples. CDR3s include the opening cysteine and the closing phenylalanine or tryptophan. A D gene is named only where the DNA matches it firmly. Clone size, where shown, is once, few, many, or a class for clones that have expanded.

V	J	size	D	CDR3	DNA
TRBV7-8	TRBJ2-7	once	TRBD2	CASSLDSGKTYEQYF	TGTGCCAGCAGCTTAGATAGCGGGAAAACCTACGAGCAGTACTTC
TRBV12-3/TRBV12-4	TRBJ2-2	few	.	CASSLVGAAGELFF	TGTGCCAGCAGTTTGGTGGGGGCGGCCGGGGAGCTGTTTTTT
TRBV28	TRBJ2-7	few	.	CASSERGAYYEQYF	TGTGCCAGCAGTGAAAGGGGGGCCTACTACGAGCAGTACTTC
TRBV28	TRBJ2-1	few	.	CASSLGVRFRGTYNEQFF	TGTGCCAGCAGTTTAGGGGTTCGTTTTAGGGGAACCTACAATGAGCAGTTCTTC
TRBV10-3	TRBJ1-1	.	TRBD1	CASRTGTANTEAFF	TGTGCCAGCCGAACCGGGACAGCTAACACTGAAGCTTTCTTT
TRBV20-1	TRBJ1-3	few	.	CSARSGGNGNTIYF	TGCAGTGCTAGATCGGGAGGAAATGGAAACACCATATATTTT
TRBV6-2/TRBV6-3	TRBJ1-3	few	.	CASSPARPGRAGNTIYF	TGTGCCAGCAGTCCGGCCCGGCCAGGGCGAGCTGGAAACACCATATATTTT
TRBV7-2	TRBJ1-5	.	TRBD1	CASSLGDRGVQPQHF	TGTGCCAGCAGCTTAGGGGACAGGGGAGTTCAGCCCCAGCATTTT
TRBV4-1	TRBJ2-7	.	.	CASSQVIVGYEQYF	TGCGCCAGCAGCCAAGTTATTGTAGGTTACGAGCAGTACTTC
TRBV27	TRBJ2-7	few	TRBD2	CASKRSGTSPYEQYF	TGTGCCAGCAAACGTTCCGGGACTAGCCCTTACGAGCAGTACTTC
TRBV7-9	TRBJ1-5	.	.	CASSSQDQPQHF	TGTGCCAGCAGCTCACAGGATCAGCCCCAGCATTTT
TRBV20-1	TRBJ1-2	.	.	CSVPRTVSVYGYTF	TGCAGTGTTCCCCGGACAGTATCAGTTTATGGCTACACCTTC
TRBV18	TRBJ2-7	few	TRBD1	CASSEGQGPGYEQYF	TGTGCCAGCTCAGAGGGACAGGGTCCCGGCTACGAGCAGTACTTC
TRBV11-2	TRBJ2-3	.	.	CASNYNWDTQYF	TGTGCCAGCAACTACAATTGGGATACGCAGTATTTT
TRBV5-5	TRBJ1-6	.	.	CVSSWDSGVPLHF	TGTGTCAGCAGCTGGGATTCGGGTGTGCCCCTCCACTTT
TRBV11-3	TRBJ2-5	few	.	CASSLDLGGGQETQYF	TGTGCCAGCAGCTTAGATCTTGGAGGGGGCCAAGAGACCCAGTACTTC
TRBV18	TRBJ1-5	medium-sized	.	CASSSGVVGQPQHF	TGTGCCAGCTCCTCCGGGGTTGTCGGGCAGCCCCAGCATTTT
TRBV2	TRBJ1-2	.	TRBD1	CASSETRDSNYGYTF	TGTGCCAGCAGTGAAACTAGGGACAGCAACTATGGCTACACCTTC
TRBV12-3/TRBV12-4	TRBJ1-2	.	TRBD1	CASSHTTGTFGYTF	TGTGCCAGCAGCCATACGACAGGGACGTTTGGCTACACCTTC
TRBV11-1	TRBJ1-2	few	TRBD1	CASSFGQGVDGYTF	TGTGCCAGCAGCTTCGGACAGGGGGTTGATGGCTACACCTTC
TRBV11-2	TRBJ2-2	.	.	CASSDMYTTGELFF	TGTGCCAGCAGCGACATGTATACTACCGGGGAGCTGTTTTTT
TRBV6-5	TRBJ2-7	.	.	CASIRKQDYYEQYF	TGTGCTAGCATTAGGAAACAGGACTACTACGAGCAGTACTTC
TRBV29-1	TRBJ2-1	.	TRBD1	CSVRGQGGNEQFF	TGCAGCGTTCGGGGACAGGGAGGGAATGAGCAGTTCTTC
TRBV7-2	TRBJ2-3	.	TRBD2	CASSYDGLAGSQGTDTQYF	TGTGCCAGCAGCTACGACGGACTAGCGGGCTCACAAGGTACAGATACGCAGTATTTT
TRBV6-5	TRBJ2-7	.	TRBD1	CASSNPTGVSYEQYF	TGTGCCAGCAGTAACCCGACAGGGGTCTCCTACGAGCAGTACTTC
TRBV6-5	TRBJ1-4	.	.	CASSYSSGTNEKLFF	TGTGCCAGCAGTTACTCTTCGGGGACTAATGAAAAACTGTTTTTT
TRBV7-2	TRBJ2-1	.	TRBD2	CASSLASGRDYNEQFF	TGTGCCAGCAGCTTAGCGAGCGGGAGGGATTACAATGAGCAGTTCTTC
TRBV6-6	TRBJ2-6	.	.	CASSPMWGEFIGANVLTF	TGTGCCAGCAGCCCCATGTGGGGGGAGTTTATTGGGGCCAACGTCCTGACTTTC
TRBV6-1	TRBJ2-7	many	.	CASRAGGQVSYEQYF	TGTGCCAGCAGGGCGGGGGGACAGGTCTCCTACGAGCAGTACTTC
TRBV28	TRBJ1-3	few	.	CASSLWRGSGNTIYF	TGTGCCAGCAGTTTGTGGAGGGGCTCTGGAAACACCATATATTTT
TRBV9	TRBJ2-5	.	TRBD2	CASSVATLAGGRGETQYF	TGTGCCAGCAGCGTAGCAACTCTAGCGGGAGGCCGAGGAGAGACCCAGTACTTC
TRBV19	TRBJ1-5	.	.	CASSTTGARDQPQHF	TGTGCCAGTAGTACAACCGGGGCAAGGGATCAGCCCCAGCATTTT
TRBV27	TRBJ2-7	.	.	CASSSVYSYEQYF	TGTGCCAGCAGTTCGGTGTACTCCTACGAGCAGTACTTC
TRBV28	TRBJ2-2	many	TRBD1	CASRDRGQNTGELFF	TGTGCCAGCAGGGACAGGGGCCAGAACACCGGGGAGCTGTTTTTT
TRBV5-1	TRBJ2-3	.	TRBD2	CASSRTSGTDTHYF	TGCGCCAGCTCGCGGACTAGCGGCACAGATACGCATTATTTT
TRBV6-1	TRBJ2-5	.	TRBD2	CASSRGLAGESTQYF	TGTGCCAGCAGCCGGGGACTAGCGGGGGAATCTACCCAGTACTTC
TRBV12-3/TRBV12-4	TRBJ1-1	many	.	CASSSQRKAFF	TGTGCCAGCAGTTCACAGAGAAAAGCTTTCTTT
TRBV11-2	TRBJ1-2	.	.	CASSHPGGNYGYTF	TGTGCCAGCAGCCATCCGGGGGGTAACTATGGCTACACCTTC
TRBV11-2	TRBJ2-7	.	TRBD2	CASSLAGRESYEQYF	TGTGCCAGCAGCTTAGCCGGGCGGGAGTCCTACGAGCAGTACTTC
TRBV9	TRBJ2-5	.	TRBD2	CASSNGLAGVRETQYF	TGTGCCAGCAGCAACGGACTAGCGGGAGTAAGAGAGACCCAGTACTTC
TRBV6-1	TRBJ2-7	.	TRBD1	CASRPGQGFHEQYF	TGTGCCAGCAGGCCGGGACAGGGGTTCCACGAGCAGTACTTC
TRBV12-3/TRBV12-4	TRBJ1-5	few	.	CASSPRKVGNQPQHF	TGTGCCAGCAGTCCCCGGAAGGTGGGCAATCAGCCCCAGCATTTT
TRBV6-5	TRBJ1-2	many	.	CASSYSGVEGYTF	TGTGCCAGCAGTTACTCAGGGGTGGAGGGCTACACCTTC
TRBV2	TRBJ2-1	.	.	CASSEVGVAVEGYEQFF	TGTGCCAGCAGTGAAGTGGGGGTGGCGGTGGAGGGATATGAGCAGTTCTTC
TRBV11-2	TRBJ2-1	.	TRBD2	CASSTGLAGYNEQFF	TGTGCCAGCAGCACAGGACTAGCGGGCTACAATGAGCAGTTCTTC
TRBV7-3	TRBJ2-2	.	.	CASSSFAGRSGELFF	TGTGCCAGCAGCTCCTTCGCAGGGAGGTCCGGGGAGCTGTTTTTT
TRBV12-3/TRBV12-4	TRBJ1-2	few	.	CASSDSGAPSYGYTF	TGTGCCAGCAGTGACTCAGGGGCCCCTAGCTATGGCTACACCTTC
TRBV12-3/TRBV12-4	TRBJ1-6	few	.	CASSIAGSASPLHF	TGTGCCAGCAGCATAGCAGGGAGTGCTTCACCCCTCCACTTT
TRBV11-3	TRBJ1-1	many	.	CASSLAGGAAEAFF	TGTGCCAGCAGCTTAGCGGGGGGCGCGGCTGAAGCTTTCTTT
TRBV4-1	TRBJ1-6	.	.	CASSQDLGSSPLHF	TGCGCCAGCAGCCAAGACTTGGGGTCTTCACCCCTCCACTTT
TRBV6-1	TRBJ2-7	.	TRBD1	CASSFEGDRGINEQYF	TGTGCCAGCAGTTTTGAAGGGGACAGGGGGATCAACGAGCAGTACTTC
TRBV6-1	TRBJ1-2	.	.	CASSEFPGANYGYTF	TGTGCCAGCAGTGAATTTCCGGGGGCTAACTATGGCTACACCTTC
TRBV5-1	TRBJ1-5	.	.	CASSQDIGRPQHF	TGCGCCAGCAGCCAGGACATCGGAAGGCCCCAGCATTTT
TRBV6-2/TRBV6-3	TRBJ2-7	many	.	CASTYAGTGTAYEQYF	TGTGCCAGCACTTACGCGGGGACCGGGACAGCCTACGAGCAGTACTTC
TRBV19	TRBJ2-7	.	TRBD1	CASSISRGRGIYEQYF	TGTGCCAGTAGTATCAGCCGGGGCAGGGGGATCTACGAGCAGTACTTC
TRBV11-1	TRBJ1-6	.	.	CASSPPTGRWDSPLHF	TGTGCCAGCAGCCCCCCAACAGGGCGGTGGGACTCACCCCTCCACTTT
TRBV6-2/TRBV6-3	TRBJ1-2	.	.	CASRYPGLPAYGYTF	TGTGCCAGCAGATACCCCGGTCTTCCCGCCTATGGCTACACCTTC